The entry that follows covers one TCR beta chain sequence. The antigen remains undetermined. TCRdb processed the RT-PCR reads anew with MiXCR; each CDR3 protein has one entry. The data hold 1,500 to 2,000 distinct CDR3 sequences, with about 85% observed a single time. V shed 1 base and J shed 6 bases, with 10 bases lying between them. There are 14 residues in the CDR3. The germline CDR1 and CDR2 sequences are MGHRA and YSYEKL. The data were taken from a study of yellow fever vaccine responses in identical twins. Study-wide findings and caveats: Twins' vaccine T cell responses reportedly seemed partly convergent and partly personalized.

This clonotype originated in a woman in her late teens or twenties who received the yellow fever vaccine. V is TRBV4-1 and J is TRBJ1-5; D ambiguous. This specimen was T cells from blood (PBMCs), unsorted or a sorted subset (not recorded which), taken before or after yellow fever vaccination (not recorded which). In nucleotides, the CDR3 is TGCGCCAGCAGCCAAGGAGTGGGAAGTCAGCCCCAGCATTTT. As protein: CASSQGVGSQPQHF.